This T cell receptor beta chain was recorded in a study of PD-1 blockade in classical Hodgkin lymphoma. About the study: Patients got intravenous nivolumab 3 mg/kg every 2 weeks. Study-wide points: Complete responders matched newly diagnosed patients in baseline diversity. Possible causes of repertoire differences, disease activity or prior therapy, remain undefined.

In the case of this clone: Its antigen is not identified.

CDR1 is MDHEN and CDR2 is SYDVKM in the germline V gene. There are 13 residues in the CDR3. Trimming left V 4 bases short and J 3 bases short, with 9 bases between. Following autologous stem cell transplantation, relapse occurred in every patient, and exposure to brentuximab vedotin varied. Measured with immunoSEQ multiplex PCR; TCRdb has only the in-frame clones, and not every one. The table lists over 80,000 clones, roughly 92% of them singletons, with approximately 2.8% in the top ten. The sample consisted of peripheral blood mononuclear cells (PBMCs), taken at baseline. V gene TRBV28 combines with J gene TRBJ1-1; D remains unclear. The TCR sequence derives from a human donor with classical Hodgkin lymphoma. As DNA, the CDR3 is TGTGCCAGCAGTTATGGGGAGGACACTGAAGCTTTCTTT. This encodes CASSYGEDTEAFF.